This entry features one T cell receptor beta chain sequence. With the 5' RACE reads reprocessed, TCRdb shows one record per CDR3 protein and no DNA. The sample table includes 400,000 to 550,000 distinct CDR3 sequences. The source of the sample is a study of T cells expressing NK-cell markers. The germline gives CDR1 LGHDT, CDR2 YNNKEL (reference sequence). The CDR3 runs 15 residues. The source material was blood T cells: a sorted CD56 or NKG2C T cell subset, CD4+ or CD8+ T cells, or bulk PBMC T cells (not recorded which). The TCR sequence derives from a woman between 18 and 70 years old in good health. The chain employs TRBV3-1 and TRBJ2-3. CDR3 region: CASSQDISGTDTQYF.